A single sample gave rise to the 8 T cell receptor beta chains below, sequenced in a study of TIL therapy for anti-PD-1-resistant metastatic lung cancer. The time point here: pre-treatment sample, taken before nivolumab and TIL therapy. Tumor tissue came from excised metastases, mostly pleural nodules or supraclavicular lymph nodes. The libraries were made with immunoSEQ v3. Profiling relied on immunoSEQ multiplex PCR, and the TCRdb table lists in-frame clones only, not all of them. The sample carries roughly 13,000 clones, around 66% recorded once. This specimen consisted of tumor tissue, obtained at baseline. The receptors come from a woman between 30 and 80 years old with non-small cell lung cancer.

V usage is TRBV7-9 and J usage is TRBJ2-3; 8 bases are shared with TRBD2. Germline lookup yields CDR1 SEHNR and CDR2 FQNEAQ (reference sequence). V was clipped by 1 base and J by 0 bases; unmatched bases: 12. The CDR3 covers 19 residues. CDR3 sequence reads: CASSLGWASGSSSTDTQYF. The CDR3 DNA reads TGTGCCAGCAGCTTAGGGTGGGCTAGCGGGTCCTCTAGCACAGATACGCAGTATTTT.

The rearrangement joins TRBV7-6 to TRBJ1-3, with unresolved D. Trimming stripped 1 base from V and 0 bases from J, with 7 bases between. The CDR3 covers 15 residues. Germline values: CDR1 SGHVS, CDR2 FNYEAQ. In nucleotides, the CDR3 is TGTGCCAGCAGCTTAGAACAGCTCTCTGGAAACACCATATATTTT. Residues: CASSLEQLSGNTIYF.

This clone was detected only a few times. The rearrangement links TRBV19 to TRBJ1-6; 8 bases align to TRBD1. The V gene end was trimmed by 5 bases and the J gene end by 11 bases; junction bases not matched to a gene: 5. Germline-derived CDR1 and CDR2 are LNHDA and SQIVND (reference sequence). The CDR3 sequence is 13 residues long. The CDR3 sequence is CASSATGAPPLHF. The CDR3 DNA sequence: TGTGCCAGTAGTGCGACAGGGGCCCCACCCCTCCACTTT.

Note on this clone: A much larger clone sits a single nucleotide away, making a read error possible. Here the CDR3 reads CASSPWSSCEQYF. The CDR3 DNA is TGTGCCAGTAGTCCGTGGAGCTCCTGCGAGCAGTACTTC. This chain connects TRBV19 to TRBJ2-7; D not resolved. The CDR3 consists of 13 residues. Germline lookup yields CDR1 LNHDA and CDR2 SQIVND (reference sequence). Together with reference TRBV19 and TRBJ2-7, the CDR3 gives the full variable domain: DGGITQSPKYLFRKEGQNVTLSCEQNLNHDAMYWYRQDPGQGLRLIYYSQIVNDFQKGDIAEGYSVSREKKESFPLTVTSAQKNPTAFYLCASSPWSSCEQYFGPGTRLTVT.

The V and J genes are TRBV9 and TRBJ2-1; TRBD2 matches at 9 bases. Losses at the gene ends were 3 bases for V and 7 bases for J; bases not matched to a gene: 5. Germline CDR1 reads SGDLS; CDR2 reads YYNGEE. CDR3 length: 14 residues. CDR3 in amino acids: CASSARLAANEQFF. The CDR3 region has the DNA TGTGCCAGCAGCGCGAGACTAGCGGCAAATGAGCAGTTCTTC.

V usage is TRBV7-2 and J usage is TRBJ1-2; 7 nucleotides align to TRBD1. CDR1 and CDR2 (germline): SGHTA, FQGNSA. The CDR3 is 15 residues long. V lost 2 bases, J lost 8 bases, and 11 bases stayed unmatched. CDR3: CASSLIGQARGGYTF. DNA of the CDR3: TGTGCCAGCAGCTTAATAGGACAGGCCCGAGGGGGCTACACCTTC.

This clone was found once. This chain uses TRBV28 with TRBJ2-1, with 10 bases that match TRBD2. The junction had 11 bases not matched to a gene; V was cut back by 5 bases and J by 7 bases. Germline V CDR1 and CDR2: MDHEN, SYDVKM. The CDR3 has 16 residues. CDR3 nucleotides: TGTGCCAGCAGTGGGTCTAGCGGGAGTTGGAGGAATGAGCAGTTCTTC. This codes for CASSGSSGSWRNEQFF.

There are a few counts of this clone. V is TRBV27 and J is TRBJ1-5, with 9 bases lining up with TRBD1. V dropped 7 bases and J dropped 1; count of bases not matched to a gene: 5. CDR1 MNHEY and CDR2 SMNVEV come from the germline V gene (reference sequence). The CDR3 sequence is 15 residues long. The CDR3 region has the DNA TGTGCCAGCACCACGACAGGGGGGAGCAATCAGCCCCAGCATTTT. Translated, it gives CASTTTGGSNQPQHF.